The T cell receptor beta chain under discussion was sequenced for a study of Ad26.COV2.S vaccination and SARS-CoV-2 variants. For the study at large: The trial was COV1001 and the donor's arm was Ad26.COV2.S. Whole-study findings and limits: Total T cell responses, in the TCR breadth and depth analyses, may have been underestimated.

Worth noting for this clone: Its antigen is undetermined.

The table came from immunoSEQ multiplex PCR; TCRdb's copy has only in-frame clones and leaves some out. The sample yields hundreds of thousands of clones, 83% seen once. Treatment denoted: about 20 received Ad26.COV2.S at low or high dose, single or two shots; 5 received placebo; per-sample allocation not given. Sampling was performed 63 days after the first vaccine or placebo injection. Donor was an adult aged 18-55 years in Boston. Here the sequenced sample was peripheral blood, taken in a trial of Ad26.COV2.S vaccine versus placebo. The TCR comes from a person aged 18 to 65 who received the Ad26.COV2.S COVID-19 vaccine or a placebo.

The CDR3 bases are TGCGCCAGCAGCCCGGACAGGGAAGGTTCACCCCTCCACTTT. Protein sequence: CASSPDREGSPLHF. The chain carries TRBV5-1 and TRBJ1-6, with 8 bases matching TRBD1. CDR3 length: 14 residues. Trimming cost V 4 bases and J 9 bases; bases outside gene matches: 6. In germline, CDR1 is SGHRS, CDR2 YFSETQ.